Below are 24 T cell receptor beta chains sequenced from a single sample in a study of Graves' ophthalmopathy and Graves' hyperthyroidism. The authors amplified TCR beta CDR3 regions from RNA transcripts. An initial RT-PCR round employing HTBI primers preceded a second-round multiplex PCR. TCRdb independently ran MiXCR on the multiplex PCR reads; one entry per CDR3 protein. Among over 650,000 distinct CDR3 sequences listed, 35% to 45% were seen once. The sample comprised peripheral blood. The receptors derive from an adult man with Graves' ophthalmopathy.

This chain uses TRBV12-3 or TRBV12-4 with TRBJ1-5; D call uncertain. V was clipped by 6 bases and J by 6 bases, with 9 bases between them. CDR3 length equals 12 residues. The DNA of the CDR3 is TGTGCCAGCAGCCCCCCGGCTCAGCCCCAGCATTTT. As protein: CASSPPAQPQHF.

This clonotype has ten or more counts. J is TRBJ2-5 and V is TRBV9; D possibly corresponds to TRBD1 (6 bases). Between the trimmed V and J ends, which lost 4 bases and 5 bases, there was a span of 15 bases. The V gene's germline CDR1 is SGDLS and CDR2 YYNGEE. The CDR3 runs to 14 residues. CDR3 coding DNA: TGTGCCAGCAGCTCCAGGGGTGGTTGGGAGACCCAGTACTTC. Translating it yields CASSSRGGWETQYF.

This CDR3 reads CASSLAPTPTYEQYF. For the CDR3, the DNA is TGCGCCAGCAGCTTGGCGCCGACTCCAACCTACGAGCAGTACTTC. The rearrangement joins TRBV5-1 to TRBJ2-7; the D is unclear. The CDR3 has 15 residues. Between the trimmed V and J ends, which lost 0 bases and 2 bases, there was a span of 12 bases. In germline, CDR1 is SGHRS, CDR2 YFSETQ.

Ten or more counts support this clonotype. The rearrangement uses TRBV6-6 and TRBJ2-7, with D perhaps TRBD1 or TRBD2 (5 bases each). The ends were cut back, 4 bases at V and 3 bases at J, with 10 bases in the middle. Per the germline V gene, CDR1 is MNHNY and CDR2 is SVGAGI (reference sequence). The CDR3 totals 13 residues. The CDR3: CASSWDEHYEQYF. The CDR3 DNA reads TGTGCCAGCAGTTGGGACGAGCACTACGAGCAGTACTTC.

This clonotype was found many times. V gene TRBV2 combines with J gene TRBJ1-5; D is perhaps TRBD1 (6 bases). V was pared by 6 bases and J by 2 bases, with 17 bases between. Germline V gene lookup returns CDR1 SNHLY and CDR2 FYNNEI. This CDR3 region has 16 residues. CDR3 amino acids: CASRRQPGDGNQPQHF. Here the CDR3 DNA reads TGTGCCAGCAGGCGACAGCCAGGGGACGGCAATCAGCCCCAGCATTTT.

This chain connects TRBV15 to TRBJ1-5, with 8 bases fitting TRBD1. Trimming removed 5 bases from V and 7 bases from J; junction bases left unmatched: 10. This CDR3 spans 15 amino acids. Germline CDR1 is LNHNV and CDR2 is YYDKDF (reference sequence). The CDR3 DNA is TGTGCCACCAGCGGGCAAGGACAGGGAAACCAGCCCCAGCATTTT. Its translation: CATSGQGQGNQPQHF.

The sample holds many counts of this clonotype. CDR3 nucleotides: TGTGCCAGCATCGGACAGGGGGAAAGCTATGGCTACACCTTC. Its translation is CASIGQGESYGYTF. The V gene is TRBV7-9, the J gene TRBJ1-2; 10 bases line up with TRBD1. The CDR3 is made up of 14 amino acids. J was trimmed by 4 bases and V by 7 bases; bases with no gene match: 6. The germline CDR1 and CDR2 sequences are SEHNR and FQNEAQ (reference sequence).

On this clonotype: A much larger clone lies one base from this, so it may be a read error. The V and J genes are TRBV9 and TRBJ1-4; 8 bases are shared with TRBD1. The CDR3 consists of 16 residues. Germline V CDR1 and CDR2: SGDLS, YYNGEE. CDR3 DNA sequence: TGTGCCAACAGCGTAGCTACAGGGGGACCTAATGAAAAACTGTTTTTT. Encoded protein: CANSVATGGPNEKLFF.

The chain carries TRBV2 and TRBJ1-2; D is unclear. The CDR3 is 12 residues long. Germline assignment: CDR1 SNHLY and CDR2 FYNNEI. The DNA for the CDR3 is TGTGCTAGACCCGGCGGGCCCTATGGCTACACCTTC. It codes for CARPGGPYGYTF.

In this sample, this clonotype turned up once. The chain couples TRBV7-2 to TRBJ2-7; TRBD1 agrees at 7 bases. This CDR3 contains 13 residues. V shed 8 bases, J shed 5 bases, and the junction held 9 bases outside the gene matches. From germline, CDR1 is SGHTA and CDR2 FQGNSA. The CDR3 loop is CASSDGQDHEQYF. CDR3 nucleotides: TGTGCCAGCTCAGACGGACAGGATCACGAGCAGTACTTC. The whole variable domain, filled in from reference TRBV7-2 and TRBJ2-7, reads GAGVSQSPSNKVTEKGKDVELRCDPISGHTALYWYRQSLGQGLEFLIYFQGNSAPDKSGLPSDRFSAERTGGSVSTLTIQRTQQEDSAVYLCASSDGQDHEQYFGPGTRLTVT.

This clonotype was observed a handful of times. The J gene is TRBJ2-7, the V gene TRBV27; possible D gene TRBD1, 6 bases. Trimming shortened V by 4 bases and J by 6 bases, and 13 bases separated the two germline ends. CDR3 size: 13 residues. CDR1 is MNHEY, CDR2 SMNVEV, per germline (reference sequence). The CDR3 nucleotides read TGTGCCAGCAGTTCACCAGGACAGTCCGAGCAGTACTTC. Protein product: CASSSPGQSEQYF.

This clonotype has a handful of counts. V gene TRBV12-3 or TRBV12-4 combines with J gene TRBJ2-2; the D is unclear. The CDR3 runs to 15 residues. With 4 bases removed from V and 5 bases from J, the gap between germline ends came to 14 bases. The CDR3 protein is CASSSPPVGTGELFF. The CDR3, as DNA: TGTGCCAGCAGTTCCCCCCCGGTGGGAACCGGGGAGCTGTTTTTT.

The chain combines TRBV4-1 with TRBJ1-5, with unresolved D. The CDR3 is made up of 14 amino acids. The germline V gene encodes CDR1 MGHRA and CDR2 YSYEKL. With 0 bases removed from V and 1 base from J, the gap between germline ends came to 4 bases. This chain's CDR3 is CASSQDRSNQPQHF. DNA for the CDR3: TGCGCCAGCAGCCAAGATCGGAGCAATCAGCCCCAGCATTTT.

V gene TRBV2 combines with J gene TRBJ2-6; D not certain. The CDR3 totals 15 residues. CDR1 SNHLY and CDR2 FYNNEI come from the germline V gene. V shed 6 bases and J shed 0 bases, with 9 bases lying between them. This chain's CDR3 is CASRAPFSGANVLTF. CDR3 DNA sequence: TGTGCCAGCAGGGCCCCTTTCTCTGGGGCCAACGTCCTGACTTTC.

This clonotype was recorded many times. The genes are TRBV9 and TRBJ2-5, with D uncertain. The length of the CDR3 is 14 residues. The V gene's germline CDR1 is SGDLS and CDR2 YYNGEE. Trimming pared 4 bases from V and 5 bases from J, leaving 15 bases between. The CDR3: CASSPLPMSETQYF. CDR3 DNA: TGTGCCAGCAGCCCCCTTCCTATGAGTGAGACCCAGTACTTC.

This chain links TRBV7-2 with TRBJ2-7, with 10 bases that match TRBD1. The J segment lost 5 bases and the V segment lost 3 bases, leaving 4 bases of the junction unmatched. The germline CDR1 and CDR2 sequences are SGHTA and FQGNSA. CDR3 length: 14 residues. This chain's CDR3 is CASSFGDRGNEQYF. The DNA for the CDR3 is TGTGCCAGCAGCTTTGGGGACAGGGGTAACGAGCAGTACTTC. The full variable domain, rest sourced from reference TRBV7-2 and TRBJ2-7, is GAGVSQSPSNKVTEKGKDVELRCDPISGHTALYWYRQSLGQGLEFLIYFQGNSAPDKSGLPSDRFSAERTGGSVSTLTIQRTQQEDSAVYLCASSFGDRGNEQYFGPGTRLTVT.

V gene TRBV7-8 combines with J gene TRBJ2-2, with D unclear. In germline, CDR1 is SGHVS, CDR2 FQNEAQ. There are 16 residues in the CDR3. Trimming shortened V by 2 bases and J by 0 bases, and 10 bases separated the two germline ends. CDR3 DNA sequence: TGTGCCAGCAGCTTAATCAGGATCTCGAACACCGGGGAGCTGTTTTTT. Translation: CASSLIRISNTGELFF.

This clonotype has more than one count but fewer than ten. The rearrangement uses TRBV19 and TRBJ1-1; no clear D. V was pared by 11 bases and J by 1 base, with 14 bases between. This CDR3 has 13 residues. Germline V gene sequence: CDR1 LNHDA, CDR2 SQIVND (reference sequence). This CDR3 is CAWSTTRNTEAFF. CDR3 nucleotide sequence: TGTGCCTGGAGCACCACCCGGAACACTGAAGCTTTCTTT.

V usage is TRBV12-3 or TRBV12-4 and J usage is TRBJ1-3; 9 bases map to TRBD1. V lost 4 bases to trimming and J lost 2 bases; unmatched junction nucleotides: 9. This CDR3 is built from 17 residues. CDR3 sequence: CASSSREQGAAGNTIYF. For the CDR3, the DNA is TGTGCCAGCAGTTCTCGGGAACAGGGGGCTGCTGGAAACACCATATATTTT.

This clonotype was seen a few times. The J gene is TRBJ1-1, the V gene TRBV7-8; D is uncertain. Trimming stripped 5 bases from V and 3 bases from J, with 22 bases between. The CDR3 has 17 amino acids. Per the germline V gene, CDR1 is SGHVS and CDR2 is FQNEAQ. CDR3 in DNA: TGTGCCAGCAGCCCTGGCCCAGGTGTGAGGGTCGACACTGAAGCTTTCTTT. Translated, it gives CASSPGPGVRVDTEAFF.

This clonotype was seen ten or more times. This chain joins TRBV7-2 and TRBJ2-5; D gene uncertain. CDR1 and CDR2 from the germline V gene are SGHTA and FQGNSA. V lost 2 bases, J lost 5 bases, and 9 bases lay in between. This CDR3 region has 13 residues. The CDR3 region is CASSLNSRETQYF. Here the CDR3 DNA reads TGTGCCAGCAGCTTAAATAGCAGGGAGACCCAGTACTTC.

V usage is TRBV15 and J usage is TRBJ1-2; D is undetermined. The CDR3 totals 12 residues. Trimming cost V 3 bases and J 5 bases, with 7 bases left between them. The germline V gene encodes CDR1 LNHNV and CDR2 YYDKDF (reference sequence). The CDR3 loop is CATSSDGYGYTF. The DNA for the CDR3 is TGTGCCACCAGCAGTGATGGGTATGGCTACACCTTC.

This clonotype has a count of ten or more. This chain uses TRBV29-1 with TRBJ1-3, with D uncertain. CDR1 and CDR2 from the germline V gene are SQVTM and ANQGSEA. The V gene lost 1 base and the J gene lost 0 bases, with 7 bases spanning the gap. The CDR3 runs to 14 residues. DNA for the CDR3: TGCAGCGTTGAAGGTGAAAACTCTGGAAACACCATATATTTT. Its protein product is CSVEGENSGNTIYF.

The chain carries TRBV25-1 and TRBJ2-5; D remains unclear. Trimming stripped 3 bases from V and 0 bases from J, with 11 bases between. Germline values: CDR1 MGHDK, CDR2 SYGVNS. CDR3 length: 15 amino acids. CDR3 protein: CASSDEGRNQETQYF. CDR3 nucleotides: TGTGCCAGCAGTGATGAAGGACGGAACCAAGAGACCCAGTACTTC.